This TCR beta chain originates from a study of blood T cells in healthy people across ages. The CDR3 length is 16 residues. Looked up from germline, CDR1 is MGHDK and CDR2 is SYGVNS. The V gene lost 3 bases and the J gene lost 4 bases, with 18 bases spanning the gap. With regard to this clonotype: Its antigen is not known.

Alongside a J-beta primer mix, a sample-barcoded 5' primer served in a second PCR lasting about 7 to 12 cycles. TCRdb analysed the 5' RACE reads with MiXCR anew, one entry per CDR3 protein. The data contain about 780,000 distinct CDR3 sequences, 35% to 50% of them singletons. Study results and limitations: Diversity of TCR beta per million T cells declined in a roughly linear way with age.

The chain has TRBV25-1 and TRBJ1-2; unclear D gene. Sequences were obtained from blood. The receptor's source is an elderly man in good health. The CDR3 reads CASSDPSLSEGYGYTF. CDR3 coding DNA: TGTGCCAGCAGTGACCCCAGCCTCAGTGAGGGCTATGGCTACACCTTC.